This T cell receptor (beta chain) was observed in a study of TIL therapy for anti-PD-1-resistant metastatic lung cancer. Study as a whole: Tumor harvest preceded PD-1/PD-L1 blockade, followed by nivolumab treatment. Median patient age was about 50, ranging about 35-85 years.

Trimming removed 3 bases at V and 3 bases at J, with 11 bases between. The CDR3 is 15 amino acids. Germline-derived CDR1 and CDR2 are MNHNS and SASEGT. Time point in this sample: pre-treatment sample, taken before nivolumab and TIL therapy. Enrollment ran from October 2017 to January 2020. The immunoSEQ assay was v3. Sequencing depth was some 2 million read pairs for survey level, roughly 4.5-6.5 million for deep. Data came from immunoSEQ multiplex PCR; TCRdb stores just in-frame clones and leaves some out. The table shows about 50,000 clones, with 80% to 90% occurring only once. The TCR was taken from a person aged 25 to 85 with non-small cell lung cancer. J is TRBJ2-2 and V is TRBV6-1; D is possibly TRBD1 (5 bases). Sequenced material: blood, taken at baseline. The CDR3 region is CASSERQGHTGELFF. The CDR3 DNA follows: TGTGCCAGCAGTGAGAGGCAGGGCCACACCGGGGAGCTGTTTTTT.